This T cell receptor beta chain was captured in a study of cytomegalovirus exposure and HLA in healthy donors. Overall study: Roughly 80% of 398 genotyped donors fell in the Caucasian-associated ancestry cluster. General study results and limits: The authors later found most CMV-associated TCR beta chains appeared HLA-restricted. A link between a missense DCLRE1C variant and TCR beta V- and J-gene trimming emerged from a later analysis.

This CDR3 spans 17 amino acids. The V end was cut by 4 bases, the J end by 4 bases, with 22 bases between. Germline V CDR1 and CDR2: SGHRS, YFSETQ. Regarding donors, all were healthy bone marrow donors. Primers: 60 Vbeta forward and 13 Jbeta reverse. The assay was immunoSEQ multiplex PCR, and TCRdb's table has in-frame clones only and misses some. This sample has roughly 150,000 clones, with about 77% found just once. Comments on this clone: The antigen remains unidentified.

This clonotype was obtained from a man younger than 30 in good health and CMV-seropositive. Sequencing was performed on PBMCs. V and J are TRBV5-1 and TRBJ2-3, with D perhaps TRBD1 (6 bases). The CDR3 spells CASSLAYAGERADTQYF. DNA of the CDR3: TGCGCCAGCAGCCTCGCATACGCAGGGGAGAGGGCAGATACGCAGTATTTT.